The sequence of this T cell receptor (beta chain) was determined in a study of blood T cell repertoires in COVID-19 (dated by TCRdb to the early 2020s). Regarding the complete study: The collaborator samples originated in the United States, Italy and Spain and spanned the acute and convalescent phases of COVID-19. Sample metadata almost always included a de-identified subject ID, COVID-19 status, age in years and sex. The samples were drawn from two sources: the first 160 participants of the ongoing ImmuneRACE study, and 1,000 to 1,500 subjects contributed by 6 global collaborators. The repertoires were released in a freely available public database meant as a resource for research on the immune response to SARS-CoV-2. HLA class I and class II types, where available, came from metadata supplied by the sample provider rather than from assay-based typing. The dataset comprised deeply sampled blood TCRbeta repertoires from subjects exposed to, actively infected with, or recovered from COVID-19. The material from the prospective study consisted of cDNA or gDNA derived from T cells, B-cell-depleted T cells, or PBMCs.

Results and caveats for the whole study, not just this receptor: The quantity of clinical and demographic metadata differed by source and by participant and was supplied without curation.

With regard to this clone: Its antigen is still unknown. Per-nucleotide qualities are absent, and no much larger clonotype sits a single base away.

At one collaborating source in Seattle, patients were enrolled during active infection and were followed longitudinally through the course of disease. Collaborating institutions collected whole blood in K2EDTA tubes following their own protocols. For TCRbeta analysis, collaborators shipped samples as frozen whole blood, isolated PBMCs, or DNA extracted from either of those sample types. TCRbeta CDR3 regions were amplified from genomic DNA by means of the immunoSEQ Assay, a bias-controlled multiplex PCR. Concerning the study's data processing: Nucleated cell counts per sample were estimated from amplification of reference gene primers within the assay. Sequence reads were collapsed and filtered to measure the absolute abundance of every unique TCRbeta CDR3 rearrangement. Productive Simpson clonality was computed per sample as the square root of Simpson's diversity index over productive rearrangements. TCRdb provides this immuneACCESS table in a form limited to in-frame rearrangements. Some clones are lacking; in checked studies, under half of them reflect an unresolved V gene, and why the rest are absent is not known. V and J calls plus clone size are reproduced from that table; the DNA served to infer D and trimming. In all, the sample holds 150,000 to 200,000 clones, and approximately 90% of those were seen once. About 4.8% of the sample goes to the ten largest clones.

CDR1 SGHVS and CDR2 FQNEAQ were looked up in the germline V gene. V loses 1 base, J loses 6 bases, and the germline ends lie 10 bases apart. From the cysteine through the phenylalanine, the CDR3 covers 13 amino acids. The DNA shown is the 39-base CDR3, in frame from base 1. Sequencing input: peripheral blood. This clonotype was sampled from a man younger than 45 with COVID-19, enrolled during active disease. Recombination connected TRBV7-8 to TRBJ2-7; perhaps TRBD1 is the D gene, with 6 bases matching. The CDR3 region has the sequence CASSLGGHSEQYF. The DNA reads TGTGCCAGCAGCTTAGGGGGACACAGCGAGCAGTACTTC. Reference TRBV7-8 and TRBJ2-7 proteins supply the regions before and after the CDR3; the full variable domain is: GAGVSQSPRYKVAKRGQDVALRCDPISGHVSLFWYQQALGQGPEFLTYFQNEAQLDKSGLPSDRFFAERPEGSVSTLKIQRTQQEDSAVYLCASSLGGHSEQYFGPGTRLTVT.